The clone carrying this TCR beta chain has just a few counts. This entry is derived from a study of blood T cells in healthy people across ages. On the study more broadly: About one barcoded beta molecule per two T cells was the capture yield of template switching.

Deletions cut 1 base from V and 4 bases from J, with 14 bases between. Germline V gives CDR1 MGHRA, CDR2 YSYEKL. CDR3 length equals 17 residues. Sample-barcoded 5' priming and a J-beta primer mix drove a second PCR of 7 to 11 cycles. TCRdb reprocessed the 5' RACE reads via MiXCR and lists one record per CDR3 protein. This table has around 1,500,000 distinct CDR3 sequences, around 42% appearing once. The sequenced material came from blood. The receptor's source is a woman aged 18-29 years in good health. J is TRBJ1-6 and V is TRBV4-1, with D perhaps matching TRBD1 (5 bases). CDR3: CASSQGQARQYNSPLHF. Written as DNA, the CDR3 is TGCGCCAGCAGCCAAGGGCAGGCGAGACAGTATAATTCACCCCTCCACTTT.